The 18 T cell receptor beta chains reported below all come from one sample, sequenced in a study of cytomegalovirus exposure and HLA in healthy donors. The PCR made use of 60 Vbeta and 13 Jbeta primers. This table comes from immunoSEQ multiplex PCR, and its TCRdb copy is limited to in-frame clones, with some not included. The sample contains approximately 160,000 clones, 68% of which appear only once. What was sequenced was PBMCs. Source of these receptors: a man between 50 and 59 years old in good health and CMV-seronegative.

This clone was observed a single time. This rearrangement joins TRBV2 to TRBJ1-6; D unresolved. The CDR3 has 15 residues. Germline CDR1 reads SNHLY; CDR2 reads FYNNEI. Trimming removed 6 bases from V and 7 bases from J, with 16 bases in between. CDR3 region: CASSVLTSSNSPLHF. As DNA, the CDR3 is TGTGCCAGCAGCGTATTGACAAGTTCCAATTCACCCCTCCACTTT.

On this clone: The sample contains more than one DNA sequence encoding this CDR3. The CDR3 region has the DNA TGCGCCAGCAGCTTGGCGGGACAGGGCAATCAGCCCCAGCATTTT. Translation gives CASSLAGQGNQPQHF. This chain connects TRBV5-1 to TRBJ1-5; 8 nucleotides agree with TRBD1. The V gene's germline CDR1 is SGHRS and CDR2 YFSETQ. V lost 0 bases and J lost 2; bases outside the gene matches: 1. The CDR3 consists of 15 residues.

This sequence joins TRBV5-6 and TRBJ1-4; 8 bases line up with TRBD1. CDR3 length: 16 amino acids. The V gene end was trimmed by 2 bases and the J gene end by 2 bases; junction bases not matched to a gene: 5. The germline CDR1 and CDR2 sequences are SGHDT and YYEEEE. The CDR3 DNA reads TGTGCCAGCAGCTTCCGGCAGGGGGCCACTAATGAAAAACTGTTTTTT. This encodes CASSFRQGATNEKLFF.

This rearrangement joins TRBV7-9 to TRBJ1-2; D perhaps matches TRBD1 (5 bases). CDR1 is SEHNR and CDR2 is FQNEAQ in the germline V gene (reference sequence). V gave up 3 bases and J gave up 6 bases, with 11 bases separating them. The CDR3 consists of 13 residues. The CDR3 nucleotides are TGTGCCAGCAGCTTCAGGGTGGGGAATGGCTACACCTTC. Its translation: CASSFRVGNGYTF.

This clone appeared a few times. This rearrangement joins TRBV29-1 to TRBJ1-1; maybe TRBD1 (5 bases). Germline CDR1 SQVTM, CDR2 ANQGSEA. V was pared by 1 base and J by 4 bases, with 16 bases between. The CDR3 runs to 15 residues. CDR3 sequence: CSVEGVGRVFTEAFF. For the CDR3, the DNA is TGCAGCGTTGAAGGGGTGGGCAGGGTCTTCACTGAAGCTTTCTTT.

The chain joins TRBV28 to TRBJ2-5; the D gene is possibly TRBD1 (5 bases). The CDR3 spans 17 residues. The V end lost 2 bases, the J end lost 4 bases, and 20 bases lay between the germline ends. Per germline, CDR1 MDHEN and CDR2 SYDVKM. The CDR3: CASSLERPGQRLETQYF. CDR3 nucleotides: TGTGCCAGCAGTTTAGAGCGACCTGGACAACGGCTAGAGACCCAGTACTTC. Variable domain in full (rest from reference TRBV28 and TRBJ2-5): DVKVTQSSRYLVKRTGEKVFLECVQDMDHENMFWYRQDPGLGLRLIYFSYDVKMKEKGDIPEGYSVSREKKERFSLILESASTNQTSMYLCASSLERPGQRLETQYFGPGTRLLVL.

This clone showed up just a few times. The chain employs TRBV28 and TRBJ1-5; D gene ambiguous. CDR1 is MDHEN and CDR2 is SYDVKM in the germline V gene. This CDR3 comprises 13 residues. Trimming pared 8 bases from V and 8 bases from J, leaving 16 bases between. The DNA of the CDR3 is TGTGCCAGCTTTGAGGGCCCCTTCAAGCCCCAGCATTTT. Its protein is CASFEGPFKPQHF.

The chain links TRBV4-1 to TRBJ1-5; D unclear. The V and J ends lost 1 base and 0 bases respectively, with 10 bases between them. Germline lookup yields CDR1 MGHRA and CDR2 YSYEKL. The CDR3 totals 16 residues. The DNA for the CDR3 is TGCGCCAGCAGCCAAGGCGGTTCGAATAGCAATCAGCCCCAGCATTTT. Translating it yields CASSQGGSNSNQPQHF.

V is TRBV5-4 and J is TRBJ2-2; 14 bases match TRBD2. The germline CDR1 and CDR2 sequences are SGHNT and YYREEE (reference sequence). This CDR3 has 18 residues. Unmatched junction bases numbered 6, after V lost 4 bases and J lost 1 base. The CDR3 DNA follows: TGTGCCAGCAGCCCACGGACTAGCGGGGGGCTGAACACCGGGGAGCTGTTTTTT. It specifies CASSPRTSGGLNTGELFF.

This clone was counted only a few times. The gene calls are TRBV19 and TRBJ2-2; TRBD2 is a possible D gene (6 bases). This CDR3 contains 16 residues. V was shortened by 3 bases and J by 3 bases, with 14 bases between the two germline ends. Germline CDR1 and CDR2: LNHDA and SQIVND (reference sequence). In nucleotides, the CDR3 is TGTGCCAGTAGTATCGGTAGGGAGGTCTACACCGGGGAGCTGTTTTTT. Amino acids: CASSIGREVYTGELFF.

This chain joins TRBV5-6 and TRBJ1-1; no clear D gene. CDR3 length: 14 amino acids. The ends were cut back, 0 bases at V and 1 base at J, with 7 bases in the middle. CDR1 and CDR2 (germline): SGHDT, YYEEEE. As DNA, the CDR3 is TGTGCCAGCAGCTTGGGTCCAGGGAACACTGAAGCTTTCTTT. This gives the protein CASSLGPGNTEAFF.

V and J are TRBV28 and TRBJ1-2; 11 bases are a match to TRBD1. V was pared by 4 bases and J by 8 bases, with 6 bases of the junction left unmatched. Germline lookup yields CDR1 MDHEN and CDR2 SYDVKM. The length of the CDR3 is 14 residues. The CDR3 loop reads CASSWGDRGKGYTF. The CDR3 DNA follows: TGTGCCAGCAGTTGGGGGGACAGGGGGAAAGGCTACACCTTC.

This chain's CDR3 is CASSKLAGGRNTGELFF. CDR3 sequence (DNA): TGTGCCAGCAGCAAGCTAGCGGGGGGGCGAAACACCGGGGAGCTGTTTTTT. V is TRBV7-9 and J is TRBJ2-2; 12 nucleotides agree with TRBD2. Unmatched junction bases numbered 6, after V lost 5 bases and J lost 2 bases. The CDR3 contains 17 residues. Germline CDR1 SEHNR, CDR2 FQNEAQ (reference sequence).

V gene TRBV27 combines with J gene TRBJ1-2; TRBD1 matches 8 bases. The germline gives CDR1 MNHEY, CDR2 SMNVEV (reference sequence). This CDR3 is built from 17 residues. J was trimmed by 0 bases and V by 2 bases; bases with no gene match: 8. The CDR3 region has the DNA TGTGCCAGCAGTTTACGGACCACAGGGGGAACTAACTATGGCTACACCTTC. Amino acid sequence: CASSLRTTGGTNYGYTF.

The J gene is TRBJ2-3, the V gene TRBV23-1, with 12 bases identical to TRBD1. TRBV23-1 is assigned to the ORF class and has an uncertain function. Germline trimming cut 2 bases from V and 3 bases from J; bases unmatched to any gene: 3. The CDR3 has 16 amino acids. The CDR3 here is CASSQRDRGPTDTQYF. CDR3 nucleotide sequence: TGCGCCAGCAGTCAACGGGACAGGGGGCCTACAGATACGCAGTATTTT.

This clone was observed a few times. J is TRBJ1-2 and V is TRBV29-1, with D unresolved. CDR1 is SQVTM and CDR2 is ANQGSEA in the germline V gene. The CDR3 totals 11 residues. V was trimmed by 0 bases and J by 7 bases, leaving 6 bases between them. CDR3 nucleotides: TGCAGCGTTGAAGACAGAGGTGGCTACACCTTC. Its translation is CSVEDRGGYTF.

The V and J genes are TRBV6-1 and TRBJ2-2; 8 bases map to TRBD1. The J segment lost 4 bases and the V segment lost 5 bases, leaving 6 bases of the junction unmatched. Per the germline V gene, CDR1 is MNHNS and CDR2 is SASEGT. The length of the CDR3 is 15 residues. The CDR3 protein is CASSRQGRVTGELFF. The CDR3 nucleotides are TGTGCCAGCAGTAGACAGGGGCGGGTCACCGGGGAGCTGTTTTTT.

This chain links TRBV7-9 with TRBJ1-1; TRBD1 aligns across 8 bases. Germline lookup yields CDR1 SEHNR and CDR2 FQNEAQ (reference sequence). V shed 4 bases, J shed 1 base, and the junction held 2 bases outside the gene matches. The CDR3 length is 14 residues. CDR3 region: CASSSGQGNTEAFF. The CDR3 DNA sequence: TGTGCCAGCAGCTCTGGACAGGGGAACACTGAAGCTTTCTTT.